A single TCR beta chain is shown here with its context. This sample is drawn from a study of blood T cell repertoires in COVID-19. About the research overall: Samples representing acute and convalescent COVID-19 were sourced from the United States, Italy and Spain. Sample material is recorded as cDNA or gDNA derived from T cells, B-cell-depleted T cells, or PBMCs.

Authors' processing steps: Nucleated cell number was recorded as an estimate derived from reference gene primer amplification. Using immunoSEQ multiplex PCR, the repertoire was profiled, and TCRdb retains in-frame clones only, with some absent. V and J calls and clone size come straight from that table; D and trimming were deduced from the DNA. This sample carries around 160,000 clones, 70% to 90% of them seen once, and the ten largest clones take 10% to 15%. This CDR3 region has 13 residues. Germline V gene lookup returns CDR1 SGHTA and CDR2 FQGTGA. Germline trimming cut 5 bases from V and 15 bases from J; bases unmatched to any gene: 11.

The chain employs TRBV7-3 and TRBJ2-2; 8 nucleotides line up with TRBD2. Sequencing was performed on peripheral blood. The sequence derives from a man aged 55 to 70 with active or convalescent COVID-19. The CDR3 here is CASSQGLAGSLFF. CDR3 DNA: TGTGCCAGCAGCCAAGGATTAGCGGGATCATTGTTTTTT.